This T cell receptor (beta chain) was captured in a study of shared clonotypes between healthy human individuals. Produced via immunoSEQ multiplex PCR; TCRdb's table is partial and in-frame only. The repertoire consists of a few million clones, with more than 90% occurring once and the leading ten covering around 0.13%. Germline CDR1 MNHNS, CDR2 SASEGT. The J segment lost 6 bases and the V segment lost 4 bases, leaving 3 bases of the junction unmatched. There are 15 residues in the CDR3. This rearrangement joins TRBV6-1 to TRBJ2-1; 13 bases fit TRBD2. The TCR originated in a man between 18 and 29 years old in good health. Sequences were obtained from naive CD4+ T cells sorted from blood. Subset of the sample: CD45RA+ positively selected. The CDR3 sequence: CASSGTSGSLNEQFF. The CDR3 DNA reads TGTGCCAGCAGTGGGACTAGCGGGAGTCTCAATGAGCAGTTCTTC.